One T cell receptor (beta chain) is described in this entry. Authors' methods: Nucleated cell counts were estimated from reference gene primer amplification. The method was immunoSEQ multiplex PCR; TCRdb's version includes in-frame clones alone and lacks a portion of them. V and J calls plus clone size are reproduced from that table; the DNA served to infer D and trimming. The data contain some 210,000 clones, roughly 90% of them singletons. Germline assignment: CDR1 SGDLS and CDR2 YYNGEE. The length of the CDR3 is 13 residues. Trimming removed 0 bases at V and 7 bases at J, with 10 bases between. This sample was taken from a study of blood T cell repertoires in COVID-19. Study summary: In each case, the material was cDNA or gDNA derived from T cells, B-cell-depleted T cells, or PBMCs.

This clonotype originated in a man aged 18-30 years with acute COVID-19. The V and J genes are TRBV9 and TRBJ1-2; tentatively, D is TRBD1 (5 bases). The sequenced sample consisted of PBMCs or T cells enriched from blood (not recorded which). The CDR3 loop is CASSVATDAGYTF. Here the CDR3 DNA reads TGTGCCAGCAGCGTAGCGACAGATGCTGGCTACACCTTC.